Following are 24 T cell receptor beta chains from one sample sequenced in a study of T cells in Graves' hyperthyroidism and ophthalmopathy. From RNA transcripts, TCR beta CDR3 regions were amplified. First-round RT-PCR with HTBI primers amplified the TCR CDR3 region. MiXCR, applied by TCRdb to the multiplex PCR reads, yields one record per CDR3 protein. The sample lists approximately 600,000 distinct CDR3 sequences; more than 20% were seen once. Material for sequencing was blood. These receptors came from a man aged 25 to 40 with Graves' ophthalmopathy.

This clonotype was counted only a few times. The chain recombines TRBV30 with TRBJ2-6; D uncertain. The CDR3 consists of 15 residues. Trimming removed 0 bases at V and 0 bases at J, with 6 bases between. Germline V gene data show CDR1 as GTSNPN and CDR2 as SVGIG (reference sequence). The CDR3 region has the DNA TGTGCCTGGAGTGTAGGCCTCTCTGGGGCCAACGTCCTGACTTTC. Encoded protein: CAWSVGLSGANVLTF.

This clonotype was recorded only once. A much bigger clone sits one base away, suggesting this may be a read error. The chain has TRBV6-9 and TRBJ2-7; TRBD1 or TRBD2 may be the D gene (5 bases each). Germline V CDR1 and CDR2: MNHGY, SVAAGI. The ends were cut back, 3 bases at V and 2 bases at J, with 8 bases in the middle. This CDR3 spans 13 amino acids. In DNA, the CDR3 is TGTGCCAGCAGTTACGGGGACCCCTACGAGCAGTACTTC. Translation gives CASSYGDPYEQYF.

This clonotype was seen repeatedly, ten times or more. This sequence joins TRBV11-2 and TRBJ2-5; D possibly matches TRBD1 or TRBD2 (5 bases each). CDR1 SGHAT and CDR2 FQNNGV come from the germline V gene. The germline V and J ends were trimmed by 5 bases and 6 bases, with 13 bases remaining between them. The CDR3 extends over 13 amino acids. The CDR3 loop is CASSPGAAQTQYF. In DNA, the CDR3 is TGTGCCAGCAGCCCCGGGGCGGCGCAGACCCAGTACTTC. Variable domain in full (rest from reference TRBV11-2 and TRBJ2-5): EAGVAQSPRYKIIEKRQSVAFWCNPISGHATLYWYQQILGQGPKLLIQFQNNGVVDDSQLPKDRFSAERLKGVDSTLKIQPAKLEDSAVYLCASSPGAAQTQYFGPGTRLLVL.

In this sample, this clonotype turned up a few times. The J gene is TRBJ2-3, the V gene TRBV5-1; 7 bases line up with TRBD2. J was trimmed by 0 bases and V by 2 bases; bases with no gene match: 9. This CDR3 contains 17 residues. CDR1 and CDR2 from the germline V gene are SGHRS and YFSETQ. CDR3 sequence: CASSFGPAGDSTDTQYF. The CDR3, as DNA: TGCGCCAGCAGCTTCGGTCCTGCGGGAGATAGCACAGATACGCAGTATTTT.

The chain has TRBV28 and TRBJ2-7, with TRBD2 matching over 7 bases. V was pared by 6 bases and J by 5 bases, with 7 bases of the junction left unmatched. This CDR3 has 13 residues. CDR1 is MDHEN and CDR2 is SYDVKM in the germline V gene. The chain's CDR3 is CASRDGGRNEQYF. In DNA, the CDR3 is TGTGCCAGCAGGGATGGCGGGAGAAACGAGCAGTACTTC. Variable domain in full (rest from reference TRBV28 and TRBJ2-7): DVKVTQSSRYLVKRTGEKVFLECVQDMDHENMFWYRQDPGLGLRLIYFSYDVKMKEKGDIPEGYSVSREKKERFSLILESASTNQTSMYLCASRDGGRNEQYFGPGTRLTVT.

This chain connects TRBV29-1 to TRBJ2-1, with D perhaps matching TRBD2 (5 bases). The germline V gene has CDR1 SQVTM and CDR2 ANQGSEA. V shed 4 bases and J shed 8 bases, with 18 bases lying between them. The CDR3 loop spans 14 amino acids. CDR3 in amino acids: CSVAGSASPYEQFF. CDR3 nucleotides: TGCAGCGTTGCCGGTAGCGCCAGCCCCTATGAGCAGTTCTTC.

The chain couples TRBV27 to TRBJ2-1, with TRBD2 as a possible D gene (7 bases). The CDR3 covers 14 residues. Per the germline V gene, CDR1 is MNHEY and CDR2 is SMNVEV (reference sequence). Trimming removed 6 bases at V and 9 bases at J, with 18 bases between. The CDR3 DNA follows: TGTGCCAGCAGACCGGGACTATCAGGGGCTGAGCAGTTCTTC. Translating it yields CASRPGLSGAEQFF.

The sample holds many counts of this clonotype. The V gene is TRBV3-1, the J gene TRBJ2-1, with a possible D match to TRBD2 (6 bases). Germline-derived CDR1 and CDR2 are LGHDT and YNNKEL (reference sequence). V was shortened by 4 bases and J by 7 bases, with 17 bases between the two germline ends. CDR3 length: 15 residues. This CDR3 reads CASSRSAGSGNEQFF. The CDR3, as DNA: TGTGCCAGCAGCCGGAGCGCGGGATCGGGAAATGAGCAGTTCTTC.

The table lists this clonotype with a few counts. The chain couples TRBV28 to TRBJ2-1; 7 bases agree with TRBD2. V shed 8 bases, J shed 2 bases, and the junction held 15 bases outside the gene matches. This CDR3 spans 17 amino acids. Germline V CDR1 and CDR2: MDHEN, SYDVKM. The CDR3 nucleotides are TGTGCCAGCCCGCCCGCGGAAGGGAGGGACGCCTACAATGAGCAGTTCTTC. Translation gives CASPPAEGRDAYNEQFF.

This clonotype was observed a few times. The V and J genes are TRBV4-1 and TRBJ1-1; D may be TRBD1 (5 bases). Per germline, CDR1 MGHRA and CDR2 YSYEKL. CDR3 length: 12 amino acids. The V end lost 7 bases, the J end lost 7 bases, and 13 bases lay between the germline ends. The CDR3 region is CASMDGGFEAFF. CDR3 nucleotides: TGCGCCAGCATGGATGGGGGATTTGAAGCTTTCTTT.

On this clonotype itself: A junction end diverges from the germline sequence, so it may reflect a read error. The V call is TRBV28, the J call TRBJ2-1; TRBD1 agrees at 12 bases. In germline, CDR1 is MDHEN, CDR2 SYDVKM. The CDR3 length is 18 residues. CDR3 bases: TGTGTCAGCAGTTTGGGTTGGCTGGGACAGGGGGCGGATAATGAGCAGTTCTTC. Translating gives CVSSLGWLGQGADNEQFF.

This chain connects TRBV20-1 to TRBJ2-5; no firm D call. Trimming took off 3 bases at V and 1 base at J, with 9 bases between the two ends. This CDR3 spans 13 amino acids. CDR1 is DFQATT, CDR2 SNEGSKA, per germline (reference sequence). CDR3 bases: TGCAGTGCTAGTGTGGACCTCCAAGAGACCCAGTACTTC. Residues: CSASVDLQETQYF.

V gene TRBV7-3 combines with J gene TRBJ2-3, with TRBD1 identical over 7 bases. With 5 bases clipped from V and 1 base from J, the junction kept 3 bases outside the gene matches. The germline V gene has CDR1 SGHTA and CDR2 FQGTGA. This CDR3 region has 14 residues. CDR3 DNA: TGTGCCAGCAGCAAAACAGGGGGCACAGATACGCAGTATTTT. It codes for CASSKTGGTDTQYF.

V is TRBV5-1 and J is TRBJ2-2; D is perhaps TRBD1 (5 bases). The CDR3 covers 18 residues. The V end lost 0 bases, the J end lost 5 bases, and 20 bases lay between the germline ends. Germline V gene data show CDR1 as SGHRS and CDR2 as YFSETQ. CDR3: CASSLAAASGRWTGELFF. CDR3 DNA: TGCGCCAGCAGCTTGGCCGCTGCGTCAGGGCGCTGGACCGGGGAGCTGTTTTTT.

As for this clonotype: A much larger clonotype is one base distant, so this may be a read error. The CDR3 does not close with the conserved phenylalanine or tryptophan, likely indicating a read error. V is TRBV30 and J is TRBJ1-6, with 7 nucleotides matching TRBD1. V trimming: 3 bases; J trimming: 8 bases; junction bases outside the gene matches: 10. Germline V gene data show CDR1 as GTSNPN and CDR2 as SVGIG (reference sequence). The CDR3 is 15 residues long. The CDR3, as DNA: TGTGCCTGGAGAGAAAGGGACAGAGCTGATTCACCCCTCCACCTT. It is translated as CAWRERDRADSPLHL.

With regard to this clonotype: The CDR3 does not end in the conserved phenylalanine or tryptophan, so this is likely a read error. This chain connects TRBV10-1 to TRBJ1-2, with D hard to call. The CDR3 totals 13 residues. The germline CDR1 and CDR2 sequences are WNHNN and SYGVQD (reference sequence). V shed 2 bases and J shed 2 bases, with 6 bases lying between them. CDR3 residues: CASSETGNYGYTS. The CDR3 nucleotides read TGCGCCAGCAGTGAGACGGGAAACTATGGCTACACCTCC.

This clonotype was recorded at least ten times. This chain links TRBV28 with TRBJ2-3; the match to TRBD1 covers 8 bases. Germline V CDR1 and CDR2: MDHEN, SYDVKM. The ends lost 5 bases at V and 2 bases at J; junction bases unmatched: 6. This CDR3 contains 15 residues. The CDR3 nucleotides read TGTGCCAGCAGTAAAAGACAGGGGAACACAGATACGCAGTATTTT. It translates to CASSKRQGNTDTQYF.

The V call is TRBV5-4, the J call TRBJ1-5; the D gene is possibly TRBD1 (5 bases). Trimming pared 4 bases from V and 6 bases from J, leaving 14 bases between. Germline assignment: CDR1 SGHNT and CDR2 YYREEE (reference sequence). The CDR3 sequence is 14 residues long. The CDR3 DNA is TGTGCCAGCAGCCCAGGGTCCGCCAGTCAGCCCCAGCATTTT. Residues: CASSPGSASQPQHF.

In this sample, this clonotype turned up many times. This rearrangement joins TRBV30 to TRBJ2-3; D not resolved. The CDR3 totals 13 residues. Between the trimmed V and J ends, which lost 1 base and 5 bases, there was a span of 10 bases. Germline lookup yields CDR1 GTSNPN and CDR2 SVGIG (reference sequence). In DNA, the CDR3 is TGTGCCTGGAGTGCCAACCGTGGAGATACGCAGTATTTT. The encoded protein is CAWSANRGDTQYF. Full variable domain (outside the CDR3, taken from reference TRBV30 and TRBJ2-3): SQTIHQWPATLVQPVGSPLSLECTVEGTSNPNLYWYRQAAGRGLQLLFYSVGIGQISSEVPQNLSASRPQDRQFILSSKKLLLSDSGFYLCAWSANRGDTQYFGPGTRLTVL.

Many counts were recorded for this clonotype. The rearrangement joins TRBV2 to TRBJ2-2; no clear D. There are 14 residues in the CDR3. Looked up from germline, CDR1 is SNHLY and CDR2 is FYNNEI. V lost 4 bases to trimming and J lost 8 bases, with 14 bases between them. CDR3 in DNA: TGTGCCAGCAGTGCCAGACAAGGGCTTGGGGAGCTGTTTTTT. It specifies CASSARQGLGELFF.

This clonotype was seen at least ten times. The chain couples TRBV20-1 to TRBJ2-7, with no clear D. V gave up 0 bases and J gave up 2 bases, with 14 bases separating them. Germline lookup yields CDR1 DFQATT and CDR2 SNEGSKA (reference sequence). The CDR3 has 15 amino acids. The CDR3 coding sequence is TGCAGTGCTAGAGATCTCGACCAAGATACCTACGAGCAGTACTTC. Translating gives CSARDLDQDTYEQYF.

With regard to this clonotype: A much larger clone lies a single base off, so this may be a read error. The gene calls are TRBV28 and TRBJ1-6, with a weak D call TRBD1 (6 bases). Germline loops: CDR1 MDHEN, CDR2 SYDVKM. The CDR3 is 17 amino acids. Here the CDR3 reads CASSFIGRGTYNSPLRF. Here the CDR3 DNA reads TGTGCCAGCAGTTTTATCGGGAGGGGGACTTATAATTCACCCCTCCGCTTT.

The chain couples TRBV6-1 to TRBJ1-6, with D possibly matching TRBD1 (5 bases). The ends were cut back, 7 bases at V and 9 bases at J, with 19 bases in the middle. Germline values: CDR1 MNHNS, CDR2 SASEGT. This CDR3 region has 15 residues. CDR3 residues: CASTPDGGAGSPLHF. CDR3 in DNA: TGTGCCAGCACTCCCGATGGAGGGGCAGGTTCACCCCTCCACTTT.

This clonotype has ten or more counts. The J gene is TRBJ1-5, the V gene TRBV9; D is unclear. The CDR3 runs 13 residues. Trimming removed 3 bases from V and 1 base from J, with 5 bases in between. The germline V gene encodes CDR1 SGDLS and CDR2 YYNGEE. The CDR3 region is CASSGGSNQPQHF. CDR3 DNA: TGTGCCAGCAGCGGCGGAAGCAATCAGCCCCAGCATTTT.